These 15 T cell receptor beta chains originate from one sample sequenced in a study of T cell changes during pregnancy in multiple sclerosis. Sequenced by immunoSEQ multiplex PCR; TCRdb stores in-frame clones only, minus some. The sample has more than 40,000 clones; about 90% are singletons. The source was peripheral blood, collected in the first trimester of pregnancy. These receptors all stem from a female donor in good health, enrolled as a control in a pregnancy study.

The chain employs TRBV30 and TRBJ1-2, with 8 bases identical to TRBD1. Germline V lookup: CDR1 GTSNPN, CDR2 SVGIG (reference sequence). V shed 8 bases and J 4 bases; nucleotides not matched to a gene: 9. This CDR3 spans 13 amino acids. CDR3 sequence: CAKRQGPGYGYTF. CDR3 DNA sequence: TGTGCCAAGAGACAGGGGCCAGGCTATGGCTACACCTTC.

This chain uses TRBV2 with TRBJ2-7; D is possibly TRBD1 (5 bases). The length of the CDR3 is 13 residues. Germline V gene lookup returns CDR1 SNHLY and CDR2 FYNNEI. V lost 6 bases and J 6 bases, leaving 15 bases between the germline ends. CDR3 in amino acids: CASSPQGIGEQYF. In DNA form, the CDR3 reads TGTGCCAGCAGCCCCCAGGGTATCGGCGAGCAGTACTTC.

The CDR3 DNA reads TGTGCCAGCAGCGCGGGAGTCACAGATACGCAGTATTTT. Its translation is CASSAGVTDTQYF. The rearrangement links TRBV9 to TRBJ2-3; the D gene is possibly TRBD2 (6 bases). V lost 3 bases to trimming and J lost 2 bases, with 7 bases between them. There are 13 residues in the CDR3. From germline, CDR1 is SGDLS and CDR2 YYNGEE.

This clone was seen once. V is TRBV7-3 and J is TRBJ2-3; tentatively, D is TRBD2 (6 bases). Germline loops: CDR1 SGHTA, CDR2 FQGTGA. V lost 5 bases, J lost 7 bases, and 13 bases lay in between. The CDR3 is 13 residues long. The CDR3 protein is CASSHGGLNTQYF. As DNA, the CDR3 is TGTGCCAGCAGCCACGGGGGTTTGAATACGCAGTATTTT. The full variable domain, rest sourced from reference TRBV7-3 and TRBJ2-3, is GAGVSQTPSNKVTEKGKYVELRCDPISGHTALYWYRQSLGQGPEFLIYFQGTGAADDSGLPNDRFFAVRPEGSVSTLKIQRTERGDSAVYLCASSHGGLNTQYFGPGTRLTVL.

V usage is TRBV9 and J usage is TRBJ2-5, with 9 bases aligning to TRBD2. The CDR3 loop spans 14 amino acids. CDR1 is SGDLS and CDR2 is YYNGEE in the germline V gene. Trimming cost V 2 bases and J 7 bases; bases outside gene matches: 6. CDR3 amino acids: CASSVSSGTGTQYF. CDR3 DNA sequence: TGTGCCAGCAGCGTCTCTAGCGGGACCGGGACCCAGTACTTC.

The chain recombines TRBV10-1 with TRBJ2-1; tentative D call: TRBD1 (6 bases). Germline CDR1 WNHNN, CDR2 SYGVQD (reference sequence). Trimming shortened V by 3 bases and J by 0 bases, and 9 bases separated the two germline ends. This CDR3 spans 15 amino acids. The CDR3 sequence: CASSDLGGSYNEQFF. In DNA form, the CDR3 reads TGCGCCAGCAGTGATTTAGGGGGCTCCTACAATGAGCAGTTCTTC.

The chain has TRBV2 and TRBJ2-5, with D possibly being TRBD2 (7 bases). CDR1 SNHLY and CDR2 FYNNEI come from the germline V gene. The CDR3 is made up of 14 amino acids. The V end was cut by 6 bases, the J end by 9 bases, with 20 bases between. The DNA of the CDR3 is TGTGCCAGCAGAGAGGCGGGGGCGGGTGAGGCCCAGTACTTC. It encodes CASREAGAGEAQYF.

Concerning this clone itself: The same CDR3 can be traced to other DNA sequences in this sample. This rearrangement joins TRBV6-6 to TRBJ2-1, with TRBD2 as a possible D gene (5 bases). Germline-derived CDR1 and CDR2 are MNHNY and SVGAGI (reference sequence). The V and J ends lost 0 bases and 4 bases respectively, with 7 bases between them. The CDR3 is 14 residues long. CDR3 coding DNA: TGTGCCAGCAGTTACTCGAGGGTATACAATGAGCAGTTCTTC. This sequence encodes CASSYSRVYNEQFF.

The chain has TRBV7-9 and TRBJ1-2; D is ambiguous. V lost 1 base and J lost 3, with 3 bases in between. The CDR3 is made up of 12 amino acids. In germline, CDR1 is SEHNR, CDR2 FQNEAQ (reference sequence). The CDR3 is CASSLVDYGYTF. CDR3 coding DNA: TGTGCCAGCAGCTTAGTCGACTATGGCTACACCTTC.

The CDR3 loop reads CASSDRGETSGAYEQYF. The CDR3 DNA sequence: TGTGCCAGCAGTGATCGGGGAGAGACTAGCGGGGCCTACGAGCAGTACTTC. This chain uses TRBV2 with TRBJ2-7; TRBD2 matches at 11 bases. The V gene's germline CDR1 is SNHLY and CDR2 FYNNEI. There are 17 residues in the CDR3. With 3 bases clipped from V and 2 bases from J, the junction kept 9 bases outside the gene matches.

V usage is TRBV7-8 and J usage is TRBJ1-5; D is unresolved. The germline gives CDR1 SGHVS, CDR2 FQNEAQ. The CDR3 spans 13 residues. V lost 5 bases and J 5 bases, leaving 10 bases between the germline ends. CDR3 nucleotides: TGTGCCAGCAGCCCAGACACCTATCAGCCCCAGCATTTT. The encoded protein is CASSPDTYQPQHF.

This chain connects TRBV6-6 to TRBJ1-1, with 8 bases matching TRBD1. There are 15 residues in the CDR3. With V trimmed by 6 bases and J by 3 bases, 9 bases remained unmatched. Per germline, CDR1 MNHNY and CDR2 SVGAGI (reference sequence). As DNA, the CDR3 is TGTGCCAGCAGGACCCCAGGGGGCGTAGACACTGAAGCTTTCTTT. Amino acid sequence: CASRTPGGVDTEAFF.

The chain has TRBV30 and TRBJ1-6; TRBD1 matches 8 bases. The V segment lost 2 bases and the J segment 8 bases; nucleotides outside the gene matches: 8. CDR1 is GTSNPN, CDR2 SVGIG, per germline (reference sequence). This CDR3 spans 15 amino acids. CDR3 sequence reads: CAWSSSGTGYSPLHF. Here the CDR3 DNA reads TGTGCCTGGAGTTCCAGTGGGACAGGTTATTCACCCCTCCACTTT.

Note on this clone: In this CDR3 the conserved last residue, phenylalanine or tryptophan, is missing, so a read error is likely. No DNA is shown, since the ends of the CDR3 on it are uncertain; the CDR3 is the one TCRdb lists. The chain combines TRBV14 with TRBJ1-4; the tabulated D call, TRBD1, remains unverified against the DNA. Germline values: CDR1 SGHDN, CDR2 FVKESK. The CDR3 is 12 residues long, counting both termini. This chain's CDR3 is CASSQVRTGRSK.

The V call is TRBV27, the J call TRBJ2-3, with 8 bases that match TRBD1. In germline, CDR1 is MNHEY, CDR2 SMNVEV (reference sequence). The CDR3 has 17 residues. V gave up 6 bases and J gave up 1 base; unmatched junction bases: 12. The CDR3 protein is CASSDQPQGVRTDTQYF. The CDR3 nucleotides are TGTGCCAGCAGCGACCAACCACAGGGGGTCCGCACAGATACGCAGTATTTT.